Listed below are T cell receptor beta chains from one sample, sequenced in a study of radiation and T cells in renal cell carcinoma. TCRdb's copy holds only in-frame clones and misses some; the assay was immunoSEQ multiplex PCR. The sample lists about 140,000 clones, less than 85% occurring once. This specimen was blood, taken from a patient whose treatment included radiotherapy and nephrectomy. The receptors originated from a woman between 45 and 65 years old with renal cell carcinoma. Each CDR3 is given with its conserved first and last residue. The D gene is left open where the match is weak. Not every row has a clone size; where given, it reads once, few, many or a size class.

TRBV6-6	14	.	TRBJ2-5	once	CASSYPENQETQYF	TGTGCCAGCAGTTACCCGGAGAACCAAGAGACCCAGTACTTC
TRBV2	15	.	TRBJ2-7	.	CASSPAPTGSYEQYF	TGTGCCAGCAGCCCCGCCCCGACAGGTTCCTACGAGCAGTACTTC
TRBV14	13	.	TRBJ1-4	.	CASSQVDAEKLFF	TGTGCCAGCAGCCAAGTCGATGCGGAAAAACTGTTTTTT
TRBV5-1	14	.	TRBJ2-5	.	CASSNHGTTETQYF	TGCGCCAGCAGCAACCACGGGACAACGGAGACCCAGTACTTC
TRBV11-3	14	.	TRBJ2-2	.	CASSLGDLSGELFF	TGTGCCAGCAGCTTAGGAGACCTCTCCGGGGAGCTGTTTTTT
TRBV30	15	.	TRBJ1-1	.	CAWEPVGGRNTEAFF	TGTGCCTGGGAACCGGTGGGGGGGCGGAACACTGAAGCTTTCTTT
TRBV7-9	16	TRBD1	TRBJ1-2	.	CASSRDRDRNLYGYTF	TGTGCCAGCAGCCGGGACCGGGACAGGAATTTGTATGGCTACACCTTC
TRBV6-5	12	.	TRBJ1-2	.	CASSYRGYGYTF	TGTGCCAGCAGTTACAGGGGCTATGGCTACACCTTC
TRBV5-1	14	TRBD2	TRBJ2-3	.	CASRTSGGTDTQYF	TGCGCCAGCAGGACTAGCGGAGGCACAGATACGCAGTATTTT
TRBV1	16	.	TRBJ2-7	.	CTSSQEASGSPYEQYF	TGCACCAGCAGCCAAGAAGCTAGCGGGAGCCCCTACGAGCAGTACTTC
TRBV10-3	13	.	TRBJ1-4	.	CAIKGNFGEKLFF	TGTGCCATCAAAGGAAATTTTGGTGAAAAACTGTTTTTT
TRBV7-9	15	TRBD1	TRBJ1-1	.	CASSLVGYGQGEAFF	TGTGCCAGCAGCTTAGTGGGATACGGACAGGGTGAAGCTTTCTTT
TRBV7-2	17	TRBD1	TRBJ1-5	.	CASSPQGQTFSNQPQHF	TGTGCCAGCAGCCCGCAGGGACAGACTTTTAGCAATCAGCCCCAGCATTTT
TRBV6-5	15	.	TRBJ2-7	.	CASSYSKSGAYEQYF	TGTGCCAGCAGTTACTCGAAATCAGGGGCCTACGAGCAGTACTTC
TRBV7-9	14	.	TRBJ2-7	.	CASSLAWEGGEQYF	TGTGCCAGCAGCTTAGCGTGGGAGGGGGGCGAGCAGTACTTC
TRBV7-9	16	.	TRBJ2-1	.	CASSSSPGTLGDEQFF	TGTGCCAGCAGCTCCAGCCCGGGGACGTTAGGGGATGAGCAGTTCTTC
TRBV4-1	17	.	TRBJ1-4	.	CASSQDHWGPTNEKLFF	TGCGCCAGCAGCCAAGATCACTGGGGTCCAACTAATGAAAAACTGTTTTTT
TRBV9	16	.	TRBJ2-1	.	CASSVTGTPLDGEQFF	TGTGCCAGCAGCGTAACCGGGACTCCCTTAGATGGTGAGCAGTTCTTC
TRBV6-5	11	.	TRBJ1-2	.	CASSNQVGESF	TGTGCCAGCAGCAATCAGGTGGGGGAGTCCTTC
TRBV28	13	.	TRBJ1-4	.	CASSPSENEKLFF	TGTGCCAGCAGCCCTAGTGAGAATGAAAAACTGTTTTTT
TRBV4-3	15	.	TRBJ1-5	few	CASSQVQGGNQPQHF	TGCGCCAGCAGCCAAGTACAGGGCGGCAATCAGCCCCAGCATTTT
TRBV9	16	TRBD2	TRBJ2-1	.	CASSPPRASGYNEQFF	TGTGCCAGCAGCCCCCCACGGGCTAGCGGCTACAATGAGCAGTTCTTC
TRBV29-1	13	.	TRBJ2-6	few	CSVAESGANVLTF	TGCAGCGTTGCGGAATCTGGGGCCAACGTCCTGACTTTC
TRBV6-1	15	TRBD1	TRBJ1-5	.	CASTGTGGGNQPQHF	TGTGCCAGCACCGGGACAGGGGGCGGCAATCAGCCCCAGCATTTT
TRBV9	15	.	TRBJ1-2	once	CASSVDRGDSYGYTF	TGTGCCAGCAGCGTAGATCGGGGGGATAGCTATGGCTACACCTTC
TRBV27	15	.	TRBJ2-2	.	CASSLKQKNTGELFF	TGTGCCAGCAGTTTAAAACAGAAGAACACCGGGGAGCTGTTTTTT
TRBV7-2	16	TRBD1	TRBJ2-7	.	CASSLSAGTGNYEQYF	TGTGCCAGCAGCTTAAGTGCCGGGACAGGGAATTACGAGCAGTACTTC
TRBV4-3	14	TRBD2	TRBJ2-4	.	CASSPGLASDIQYF	TGCGCCAGCAGCCCAGGACTAGCATCTGACATTCAGTACTTC
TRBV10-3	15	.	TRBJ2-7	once	CAISARQGSSYEQYF	TGTGCCATCAGTGCACGGCAGGGTTCGTCCTACGAGCAGTACTTC
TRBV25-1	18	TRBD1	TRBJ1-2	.	CASSDLSGTGFSNYGYTF	TGTGCCAGCAGTGATCTATCCGGGACAGGGTTTTCTAACTATGGCTACACCTTC
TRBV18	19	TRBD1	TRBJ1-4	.	CASSPQGQGRIATNEKLFF	TGTGCCAGCTCACCACAGGGACAGGGTCGGATAGCCACTAATGAAAAACTGTTTTTT
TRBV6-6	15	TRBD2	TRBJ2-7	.	CASSFSGLAENEQYF	TGTGCCAGCAGTTTCTCGGGACTAGCGGAAAACGAGCAGTACTTC
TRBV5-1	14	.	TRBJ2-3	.	CASSQGTNTDTQYF	TGCGCCAGCAGCCAGGGGACCAACACAGATACGCAGTATTTT
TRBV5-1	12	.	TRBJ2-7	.	CASSQDFYEQYF	TGCGCCAGCAGCCAGGACTTTTACGAGCAGTACTTC
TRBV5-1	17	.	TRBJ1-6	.	CASSLSPASSYNSPLHF	TGCGCCAGCAGCTTGTCTCCAGCAAGCTCCTATAATTCACCCCTCCACTTT
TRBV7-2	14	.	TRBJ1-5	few	CASSFASYNQPQHF	TGTGCCAGCAGCTTTGCGAGTTATAATCAGCCCCAGCATTTT
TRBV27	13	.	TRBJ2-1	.	CASTSHPGNEQFF	TGTGCCAGCACCTCGCACCCGGGCAATGAGCAGTTCTTC
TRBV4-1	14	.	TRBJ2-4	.	CASSQDTYTNIQYF	TGCGCCAGCAGCCAAGATACGTACACTAACATTCAGTACTTC
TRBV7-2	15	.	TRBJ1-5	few	CASSLVGDQNQPQHF	TGTGCCAGCAGCCTAGTCGGTGACCAGAATCAGCCCCAGCATTTT
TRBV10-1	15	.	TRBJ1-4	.	CASSESPGANEKLFF	TGCGCCAGCAGTGAGTCCCCGGGGGCGAACGAAAAACTGTTTTTT
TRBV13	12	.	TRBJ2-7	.	CASSSDSDEQYF	TGTGCCAGCAGCTCGGATTCGGACGAGCAGTACTTC
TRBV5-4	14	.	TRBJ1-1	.	CASSLGKMNTEAFF	TGTGCCAGCAGCTTAGGGAAGATGAACACTGAAGCTTTCTTT
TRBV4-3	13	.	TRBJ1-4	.	CASSRQSREKLFF	TGCGCCAGCAGCCGGCAAAGTAGGGAAAAACTGTTTTTT
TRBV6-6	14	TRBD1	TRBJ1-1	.	CASRPDRVGTEAFF	TGTGCCAGTCGACCGGACAGGGTAGGAACTGAAGCTTTCTTT
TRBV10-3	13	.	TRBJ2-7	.	CAISESQAVEQYF	TGTGCCATCAGTGAGTCCCAGGCGGTCGAGCAGTACTTC
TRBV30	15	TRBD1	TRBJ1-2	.	CAWRTRRGQGDGYTF	TGTGCCTGGAGAACGCGACGGGGACAGGGCGATGGCTACACCTTC
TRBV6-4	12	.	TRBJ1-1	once	CASSDGITEAFF	TGTGCCAGCAGTGACGGAATCACTGAAGCTTTCTTT
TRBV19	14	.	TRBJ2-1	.	CASVSGTVNNEQFF	TGTGCCAGTGTGTCCGGGACGGTTAATAATGAGCAGTTCTTC
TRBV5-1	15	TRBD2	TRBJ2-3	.	CASSLDLAGSDTQYF	TGCGCCAGCAGCTTGGACCTAGCGGGATCAGATACGCAGTATTTT
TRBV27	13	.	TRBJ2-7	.	CASSLSPTGKQYF	TGTGCCAGCAGTTTATCTCCCACAGGCAAGCAGTACTTC
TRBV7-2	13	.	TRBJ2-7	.	CASSLGAGREQYF	TGTGCCAGCAGCTTAGGAGCAGGGCGGGAGCAGTACTTC
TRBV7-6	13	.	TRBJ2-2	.	CASQPPDTGELFF	TGTGCCAGCCAGCCCCCGGACACCGGGGAGCTGTTTTTT
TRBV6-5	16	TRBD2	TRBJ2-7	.	CASSYALAASSYEQYF	TGTGCCAGCAGTTACGCACTAGCGGCGAGCTCCTACGAGCAGTACTTC
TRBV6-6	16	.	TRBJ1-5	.	CASSRASGRNYQPQHF	TGTGCCAGCAGTCGCGCAAGTGGCAGAAACTATCAGCCCCAGCATTTT
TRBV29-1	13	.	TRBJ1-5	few	CSVKDGGNQPQHF	TGCAGCGTTAAGGACGGTGGCAATCAGCCCCAGCATTTT
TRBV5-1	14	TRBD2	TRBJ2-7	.	CASSKTSGRDEQYF	TGCGCCAGCAGCAAGACTAGCGGGAGAGACGAGCAGTACTTC